The 29 T cell receptor beta chains in this list originate from one sample, sequenced in a study of cytomegalovirus exposure and HLA in healthy donors (dated by TCRdb to 2017 to 2019). Receptors were amplified or captured by the immunoSEQ multiplex PCR assay. Imported from immuneACCESS, the table was reduced by TCRdb to in-frame sequences with V and J called. These copies leave out some clones; in studies compared against another copy, an unresolved V gene accounts for under half, and the cause of the remainder is not known. The sample profile shows over 120,000 clones; about 87% of them were found once. The top ten clonotypes cover about 6.7% of the sample. The sample was PBMCs. The receptors were sampled from a woman in her thirties in good health and CMV-seropositive.

V usage is TRBV2 and J usage is TRBJ2-5, with D possibly matching TRBD2 (6 bases). The germline V gene has CDR1 SNHLY and CDR2 FYNNEI. Trimming shortened V by 4 bases and J by 2 bases, and 14 bases separated the two germline ends. The CDR3 runs to 15 residues. CDR3 nucleotides: TGTGCCAGCAGTGCGTTCATGGGGGGACAAGAGACCCAGTACTTC. Protein: CASSAFMGGQETQYF.

This clone was seen only a few times. The chain has TRBV5-1 and TRBJ2-3, with 10 nucleotides matching TRBD2. The germline V gene encodes CDR1 SGHRS and CDR2 YFSETQ. The CDR3 covers 14 residues. V dropped 4 bases and J dropped 5; count of bases not matched to a gene: 4. The CDR3 region has the DNA TGCGCCAGCAGCAGAGCGGGGGGGCAAGATACGCAGTATTTT. Its translation: CASSRAGGQDTQYF.

The chain combines TRBV27 with TRBJ2-1; 8 bases are shared with TRBD1. CDR3 size: 16 residues. Per the germline V gene, CDR1 is MNHEY and CDR2 is SMNVEV (reference sequence). V gave up 6 bases and J gave up 3 bases; unmatched junction bases: 10. The CDR3 is CASSRQTGAHYNEQFF. Written as DNA, the CDR3 is TGTGCCAGCAGCCGACAGACAGGGGCGCACTACAATGAGCAGTTCTTC.

The table lists this clone with many counts. The rearrangement uses TRBV28 and TRBJ2-3; D possibly corresponds to TRBD1 (5 bases). Trimming cost V 4 bases and J 7 bases, with 33 bases left between them. The CDR3 totals 20 residues. CDR1 is MDHEN, CDR2 SYDVKM, per germline. The CDR3, as DNA: TGTGCCAGCAGTTCGACAGACTCTACTCTTCACGATGCCCTCAGATATACGCAGTATTTT. Amino acids: CASSSTDSTLHDALRYTQYF.

V is TRBV9 and J is TRBJ2-1, with D hard to call. V dropped 0 bases and J dropped 5 bases, with 6 bases sitting between them. Germline-derived CDR1 and CDR2 are SGDLS and YYNGEE. The CDR3 consists of 13 residues. In DNA, the CDR3 is TGTGCCAGCAGCGTAGGTCTAAACAATGAGCAGTTCTTC. Translating gives CASSVGLNNEQFF. Combining the CDR3 with reference TRBV9 and TRBJ2-1 gives the whole variable domain DSGVTQTPKHLITATGQRVTLRCSPRSGDLSVYWYQQSLDQGLQFLIQYYNGEERAKGNILERFSAQQFPDLHSELNLSSLELGDSALYFCASSVGLNNEQFFGPGTRLTVL.

The chain joins TRBV28 to TRBJ2-7, with a tentative D call TRBD1 (6 bases). The CDR3 is 14 residues long. Germline lookup yields CDR1 MDHEN and CDR2 SYDVKM. With 5 bases removed from V and 5 bases from J, the gap between germline ends came to 16 bases. The CDR3, as DNA: TGTGCCAGCAGTCCCCTACAGGGAAGTAACGAGCAGTACTTC. Its translation: CASSPLQGSNEQYF.

The genes are TRBV9 and TRBJ2-2; 8 bases fit TRBD2. Germline CDR1 is SGDLS and CDR2 is YYNGEE. This CDR3 is built from 16 residues. V trimming: 1 base; J trimming: 2 bases; junction bases outside the gene matches: 4. CDR3 bases: TGTGCCAGCAGCGTACGGCGGGAGGAAAACACCGGGGAGCTGTTTTTT. It yields the protein CASSVRREENTGELFF.

The chain joins TRBV5-1 to TRBJ2-5; TRBD2 matches 9 bases. J lost 8 bases, V lost 0 bases, and 11 bases had no gene match. Germline CDR1 SGHRS, CDR2 YFSETQ. CDR3 length: 16 amino acids. The CDR3 sequence is CASSLEQLAGVRTQYF. CDR3 coding DNA: TGCGCCAGCAGCTTGGAACAACTAGCGGGCGTTCGTACCCAGTACTTC.

The V call is TRBV2, the J call TRBJ1-5; possibly TRBD1 for D (5 bases). CDR3 size: 15 residues. Looked up from germline, CDR1 is SNHLY and CDR2 is FYNNEI. Trimming left V 11 bases short and J 8 bases short, with 25 bases between. The CDR3 protein is CAYSGQGKVFEPQHF. The CDR3 DNA reads TGTGCCTATTCCGGGCAGGGAAAGGTCTTCGAGCCCCAGCATTTT.

The chain employs TRBV11-2 and TRBJ2-6; a possible D gene is TRBD2 (5 bases). Germline CDR1 reads SGHAT; CDR2 reads FQNNGV. This CDR3 contains 15 residues. V dropped 3 bases and J dropped 4 bases, with 10 bases sitting between them. CDR3 nucleotides: TGTGCCAGCAGCTTCACTAGTTTCGGGGCCAACGTCCTGACTTTC. Translated: CASSFTSFGANVLTF.

The table lists this clone with a few counts. This chain connects TRBV7-9 to TRBJ1-5, with 7 bases matching TRBD1. Germline CDR1 SEHNR, CDR2 FQNEAQ (reference sequence). The CDR3 is 15 residues long. J was trimmed by 2 bases and V by 5 bases; bases with no gene match: 6. The CDR3 region is CASSRTGDGNQPQHF. As DNA, the CDR3 is TGTGCCAGCAGCCGTACAGGGGATGGCAATCAGCCCCAGCATTTT.

The genes are TRBV9 and TRBJ2-2; possibly TRBD1 for D (5 bases). This CDR3 spans 15 amino acids. Germline V lookup: CDR1 SGDLS, CDR2 YYNGEE. V lost 0 bases and J lost 1, with 7 bases in between. DNA for the CDR3: TGTGCCAGCAGCGTAGTGCAGGGGAACACCGGGGAGCTGTTTTTT. It encodes CASSVVQGNTGELFF.

V and J are TRBV5-1 and TRBJ2-5; D might be TRBD2 (5 bases). Between the trimmed V and J ends, which lost 3 bases and 1 base, there was a span of 19 bases. Per germline, CDR1 SGHRS and CDR2 YFSETQ. There are 17 residues in the CDR3. CDR3 sequence (DNA): TGCGCCAGCAGCTACCCAGCGGACCTACCAACCCAAGAGACCCAGTACTTC. Its protein is CASSYPADLPTQETQYF.

The J gene is TRBJ2-7, the V gene TRBV4-1; no clear D gene. V dropped 0 bases and J dropped 2 bases, with 11 bases sitting between them. CDR1 and CDR2 (germline): MGHRA, YSYEKL. This CDR3 is built from 15 residues. The CDR3 region is CASSQDPGATYEQYF. The CDR3 region has the DNA TGCGCCAGCAGCCAAGATCCCGGAGCCACCTACGAGCAGTACTTC.

The chain joins TRBV15 to TRBJ2-1, with TRBD2 as a possible D gene (6 bases). Trimming took 0 bases from V and 10 from J, leaving 13 bases between them. In germline, CDR1 is LNHNV, CDR2 YYDKDF (reference sequence). The CDR3 has 14 amino acids. In nucleotides, the CDR3 is TGTGCCACCAGCAGAGATCTGGGAGGTGGGGAGCAGTTCTTC. Translation: CATSRDLGGGEQFF.

This clone was observed a few times. J is TRBJ1-5 and V is TRBV6-1; 10 positions agree with TRBD1. There are 15 residues in the CDR3. The ends lost 11 bases at V and 7 bases at J; junction bases unmatched: 14. Germline V gives CDR1 MNHNS, CDR2 SASEGT. In DNA form, the CDR3 reads TGTGCCGCAGCGGACAGGGGGTTCTCAGGACAGCCCCAGCATTTT. It specifies CAAADRGFSGQPQHF.

This clone appeared a single time. This rearrangement joins TRBV7-8 to TRBJ2-7; D gene ambiguous. Per germline, CDR1 SGHVS and CDR2 FQNEAQ. V lost 5 bases, J lost 2 bases, and 10 bases lay in between. The CDR3 covers 13 residues. The CDR3 DNA sequence: TGTGCCAGCAGCCGCAGGTTTGCCTACGAGCAGTACTTC. Translated, it gives CASSRRFAYEQYF. Based on the CDR3 plus reference TRBV7-8 and TRBJ2-7, the full variable domain is GAGVSQSPRYKVAKRGQDVALRCDPISGHVSLFWYQQALGQGPEFLTYFQNEAQLDKSGLPSDRFFAERPEGSVSTLKIQRTQQEDSAVYLCASSRRFAYEQYFGPGTRLTVT.

The V gene is TRBV6-5, the J gene TRBJ2-7; D possibly corresponds to TRBD2 (6 bases). Germline loops: CDR1 MNHEY, CDR2 SVGAGI. Trimming left V 6 bases short and J 4 bases short, with 19 bases between. CDR3 length: 15 amino acids. The CDR3 is CASRGDGSRRYEQYF. DNA for the CDR3: TGTGCCAGCAGGGGAGACGGGAGCAGAAGATACGAGCAGTACTTC.

This clone was counted a few times. This sequence joins TRBV28 and TRBJ1-2; D call uncertain. V was pared by 2 bases and J by 2 bases, with 18 bases between. CDR1 MDHEN and CDR2 SYDVKM come from the germline V gene. The CDR3 has 17 amino acids. The CDR3 nucleotides are TGTGCCAGCAGTTTAAGCCTGGGCGCTTTTGACAACTATGGCTACACCTTC. It encodes CASSLSLGAFDNYGYTF.

The V and J genes are TRBV5-3 and TRBJ2-7; D may be TRBD1 (6 bases). TRBV5-3 is treated as an ORF (open reading frame) with a function not yet certain. With 7 bases removed from V and 12 bases from J, the gap between germline ends came to 29 bases. CDR3 length equals 15 residues. CDR3 loop: CARDFRPRAGERGYF. CDR3 bases: TGTGCCAGAGACTTTCGACCCCGAGCAGGGGAGCGCGGGTACTTC.

The chain links TRBV4-1 to TRBJ2-1; TRBD2 aligns across 7 bases. V trimming: 4 bases; J trimming: 3 bases; junction bases outside the gene matches: 6. Germline CDR1 is MGHRA and CDR2 is YSYEKL. CDR3 length: 15 amino acids. The CDR3 sequence is CASSLGLPSYNEQFF. CDR3 nucleotides: TGCGCCAGCAGCCTGGGACTACCGAGCTACAATGAGCAGTTCTTC.

This chain uses TRBV7-3 with TRBJ2-3; the match to TRBD2 covers 11 bases. CDR1 and CDR2 (germline): SGHTA, FQGTGA. The CDR3 is 17 residues long. Trimming removed 5 bases from V and 2 bases from J; junction bases left unmatched: 9. CDR3 nucleotide sequence: TGTGCCAGCAGCGTCGGGACTAGCGGAACTTTCACAGATACGCAGTATTTT. It encodes CASSVGTSGTFTDTQYF.

This rearrangement joins TRBV13 to TRBJ1-2, with 8 bases lining up with TRBD1. Trimming cost V 4 bases and J 5 bases; bases outside gene matches: 12. This CDR3 has 16 residues. Germline V CDR1 and CDR2: PRHDT, FYEKMQ (reference sequence). The CDR3 region has the DNA TGTGCCAGCAGCTCCTTTACGGACAGGGTGTTATATGGCTACACCTTC. Translation gives CASSSFTDRVLYGYTF. Full variable domain (remainder filled in from reference TRBV13 and TRBJ1-2): AAGVIQSPRHLIKEKRETATLKCYPIPRHDTVYWYQQGPGQDPQFLISFYEKMQSDKGSIPDRFSAQQFSDYHSELNMSSLELGDSALYFCASSSFTDRVLYGYTFGSGTRLTVV.

V gene TRBV6-5 combines with J gene TRBJ2-1; D is perhaps TRBD2 (6 bases). V lost 6 bases and J lost 3, with 15 bases in between. The CDR3 contains 15 residues. Germline assignment: CDR1 MNHEY and CDR2 SVGAGI. CDR3 sequence: CASRPGTRIYNEQFF. In DNA, the CDR3 is TGTGCCAGCAGACCCGGGACTCGAATCTACAATGAGCAGTTCTTC.

The chain recombines TRBV5-4 with TRBJ2-2, with 7 bases that match TRBD2. The CDR3 has 16 amino acids. Germline CDR1 SGHNT, CDR2 YYREEE (reference sequence). J gave up 2 bases and V 4 bases, and 8 bases lay outside the gene matches. CDR3 coding DNA: TGTGCCAGCAGCCCCGTCCCTAGCGGCAACACCGGGGAGCTGTTTTTT. The encoded protein is CASSPVPSGNTGELFF. Filled out from reference TRBV5-4 and TRBJ2-2, the complete variable domain reads ETGVTQSPTHLIKTRGQQVTLRCSSQSGHNTVSWYQQALGQGPQFIFQYYREEENGRGNFPPRFSGLQFPNYSSELNVNALELDDSALYLCASSPVPSGNTGELFFGEGSRLTVL.

V gene TRBV28 combines with J gene TRBJ2-3, with 7 bases aligning to TRBD2. Germline CDR1 is MDHEN and CDR2 is SYDVKM. The ends lost 6 bases at V and 6 bases at J; junction bases unmatched: 15. The CDR3 contains 16 residues. The CDR3 reads CASRPPSGAKGDTQYF. The CDR3, as DNA: TGTGCCAGCAGACCCCCCAGCGGGGCAAAGGGGGATACGCAGTATTTT.

This chain connects TRBV5-6 to TRBJ2-2; tentatively, D is TRBD2 (6 bases). The V gene's germline CDR1 is SGHDT and CDR2 YYEEEE. V lost 1 base, J lost 6 bases, and 13 bases lay in between. The CDR3 loop spans 15 amino acids. CDR3: CASSLTGDYAGELFF. The CDR3 coding sequence is TGTGCCAGCAGCTTGACGGGGGATTACGCCGGGGAGCTGTTTTTT.

This clone occurred a few times. The V gene is TRBV6-5, the J gene TRBJ2-1; TRBD2 agrees at 9 bases. V shed 5 bases and J 3 bases; nucleotides not matched to a gene: 5. CDR1 and CDR2 (germline): MNHEY, SVGAGI. The CDR3 sequence is 15 residues long. CDR3 sequence reads: CASSRTSASYNEQFF. Written as DNA, the CDR3 is TGTGCCAGCAGTCGGACTAGCGCGAGCTACAATGAGCAGTTCTTC.

The chain couples TRBV11-3 to TRBJ1-6; D is ambiguous. CDR3 length: 13 residues. CDR1 and CDR2 (germline): SGHNT, YENEEA. Trimming took 5 bases from V and 7 from J, leaving 9 bases between them. This CDR3 reads CASSLRPNSPLHF. The CDR3 nucleotides read TGTGCCAGCAGCCTACGTCCAAATTCACCCCTCCACTTT.